The clone carrying this TCR beta chain came up many times. Its specificity is unknown. Study observations and caveats: The larger cohort examined one V-J beta rearrangement, not whole repertoires. Tumor memory CD4+ T cell TCR gene usage clustered with blood and lymph node memory CD4+ cells and lymph node naive CD4+ cells. Tumor Tregs overlapped most with tumor, then blood, naive CD4+ cells.

The CDR3 has 17 amino acids. V was clipped by 4 bases and J by 0 bases, with 19 bases between them. CDR1 and CDR2 from the germline V gene are SGHDT and YYEEEE. Semi-nested PCR with Nested Universal Primer A followed constant-region reverse priming of full-length variable regions. TCRdb re-called the 5' RACE reads through MiXCR, storing one row per CDR3 protein. The data contain 9,000 to 10,000 distinct CDR3 sequences, less than 15% of them singletons. The sorted Tregs were CD4+CD25+CD127-/low cells. The chain links TRBV5-6 to TRBJ2-5; D tentatively reads TRBD1 or TRBD2 (5 bases each). The sequence derives from a female donor with breast cancer. Input material: Tregs sorted from blood. DNA for the CDR3: TGTGCCAGCAGCCTCCGCCGGGGAGAGGGGTACCAAGAGACCCAGTACTTC. It encodes CASSLRRGEGYQETQYF.